This T cell receptor beta chain was recorded in a study of identical twins. This clonotype was seen many times. Germline-derived CDR1 and CDR2 are SGDLS and YYNGEE. The CDR3 totals 14 residues. V lost 4 bases and J lost 5, with 13 bases in between. TCRdb re-analysed the 5' RACE reads in MiXCR, keeping a single row per CDR3 protein. The table records hundreds of thousands of distinct CDR3 sequences, around 6% of them present only once. This receptor was obtained from a man between 18 and 35 years old in good health. This chain joins TRBV9 and TRBJ1-3; possibly TRBD1 for D (6 bases). The source material was naive T cells sorted from blood. In nucleotides, the CDR3 is TGTGCCAGCAGCCCCCGGGACACCAGAAACACCATATATTTT. The encoded protein is CASSPRDTRNTIYF.